The 8 T cell receptor beta chains reported below all come from one sample, sequenced in a study of graft-versus-host responses after intestinal transplantation. Here immunoSEQ multiplex PCR was the method, and the copy in TCRdb shows in-frame clones only, minus some. This table holds about 37,000 clones, around 90% found once. Lymphocytes (intraepithelial and lamina propria) were released by processing the graft tissue. The sample was ileum tissue, taken less than 210 days after intestinal transplant. Receptors were obtained from a human patient who received an intestinal transplant, so some T cells may come from the graft donor.

The J gene is TRBJ1-1, the V gene TRBV5-1; 8 nucleotides align to TRBD1. Germline V gene sequence: CDR1 SGHRS, CDR2 YFSETQ. V lost 7 bases and J lost 5; bases outside the gene matches: 10. This CDR3 has 14 residues. DNA of the CDR3: TGCGCCAGCTCCCCCGGGACAGGTGGGACTGAAGCTTTCTTT. It yields the protein CASSPGTGGTEAFF. Combining the CDR3 with reference TRBV5-1 and TRBJ1-1 gives the whole variable domain KAGVTQTPRYLIKTRGQQVTLSCSPISGHRSVSWYQQTPGQGLQFLFEYFSETQRNKGNFPGRFSGRQFSNSRSEMNVSTLELGDSALYLCASSPGTGGTEAFFGQGTRLTVV.

This chain's CDR3 is CAISESKWSGNYGYTF. As DNA, the CDR3 is TGTGCCATCAGTGAGTCGAAGTGGTCAGGGAACTATGGCTACACCTTC. The J gene is TRBJ1-2, the V gene TRBV10-3; weak D call: TRBD1 (5 bases). Looked up from germline, CDR1 is ENHRY and CDR2 is SYGVKD. Trimming took off 0 bases at V and 2 bases at J, with 13 bases between the two ends. This CDR3 contains 16 residues.

This chain links TRBV7-9 with TRBJ2-3, with TRBD2 matching over 8 bases. V shed 4 bases and J 2 bases; nucleotides not matched to a gene: 2. CDR3 length: 14 amino acids. Per the germline V gene, CDR1 is SEHNR and CDR2 is FQNEAQ (reference sequence). CDR3 in amino acids: CASSYSGVTDTQYF. The CDR3 region has the DNA TGTGCCAGCAGCTATAGCGGGGTCACAGATACGCAGTATTTT.

V is TRBV7-9 and J is TRBJ2-1, with D possibly being TRBD2 (5 bases). Germline CDR1 reads SEHNR; CDR2 reads FQNEAQ (reference sequence). Trimming pared 2 bases from V and 7 bases from J, leaving 15 bases between. The CDR3 contains 15 residues. This CDR3 reads CASSLFSQAVNEQFF. CDR3 DNA: TGTGCCAGCAGCTTATTTTCCCAAGCGGTAAATGAGCAGTTCTTC.

The genes are TRBV28 and TRBJ2-2; 7 bases are a match to TRBD1. The V gene's germline CDR1 is MDHEN and CDR2 SYDVKM. V lost 2 bases to trimming and J lost 4 bases; unmatched junction nucleotides: 25. The CDR3 runs to 22 residues. The CDR3 reads CASSLNEPGQRVVGSSTGELFF. In nucleotides, the CDR3 is TGTGCCAGCAGTTTAAATGAACCGGGACAGAGGGTGGTGGGGTCGAGCACCGGGGAGCTGTTTTTT. The full variable domain, in which reference TRBV28 and TRBJ2-2 provide the parts outside the CDR3, is DVKVTQSSRYLVKRTGEKVFLECVQDMDHENMFWYRQDPGLGLRLIYFSYDVKMKEKGDIPEGYSVSREKKERFSLILESASTNQTSMYLCASSLNEPGQRVVGSSTGELFFGEGSRLTVL.

The chain has TRBV18 and TRBJ2-5; D unclear. Germline CDR1 reads KGHSH; CDR2 reads LQKENI. V was shortened by 5 bases and J by 0 bases, with 4 bases between the two germline ends. The CDR3 has 12 residues. CDR3 in DNA: TGTGCCAGCTCAAAAAACCAAGAGACCCAGTACTTC. This codes for CASSKNQETQYF.

This chain joins TRBV5-6 and TRBJ1-3; no clear D gene. CDR3 length: 16 amino acids. Germline V lookup: CDR1 SGHDT, CDR2 YYEEEE. V lost 0 bases and J lost 4, with 14 bases in between. The CDR3 is CASSLDRQSKGNTIYF. The CDR3 DNA reads as TGTGCCAGCAGCTTGGACCGACAATCGAAAGGAAACACCATATATTTT.

The chain carries TRBV6-1 and TRBJ2-2; D is ambiguous. CDR1 and CDR2 from the germline V gene are MNHNS and SASEGT. V lost 4 bases and J 0 bases, leaving 6 bases between the germline ends. CDR3 length: 14 residues. The CDR3 loop reads CASSASPNTGELFF. The CDR3 DNA sequence: TGTGCCAGCAGTGCCAGTCCGAACACCGGGGAGCTGTTTTTT.